These 10 T cell receptor beta chains came from one sample sequenced in a study of blood T cell repertoires in COVID-19. The data were produced by immunoSEQ multiplex PCR, yet TCRdb's version contains in-frame clones alone and is incomplete. The data show tens of thousands of clones, with around nine tenths seen just once and over 6.5% held by the top ten. Material for sequencing was peripheral blood. The source of these receptors is a man aged 55 to 69 with active COVID-19.

The J gene is TRBJ2-1, the V gene TRBV14, with D unresolved. V lost 5 bases, J lost 5 bases, and 19 bases lay in between. This CDR3 is built from 16 residues. Germline V gives CDR1 SGHDN, CDR2 FVKESK. As DNA, the CDR3 is TGTGCCAGCAGCTCCGTCAGGCCCCGTTGGAACAATGAGCAGTTCTTC. Translating it yields CASSSVRPRWNNEQFF.

V gene TRBV9 combines with J gene TRBJ2-1; maybe TRBD2 (6 bases). In germline, CDR1 is SGDLS, CDR2 YYNGEE. Trimming took 2 bases from V and 0 from J, leaving 15 bases between them. This CDR3 is 17 amino acids long. The CDR3 protein is CASSVLGLASSYNEQFF. For the CDR3, the DNA is TGTGCCAGCAGCGTCCTGGGACTTGCTAGCTCCTACAATGAGCAGTTCTTC. Full variable domain (remainder filled in from reference TRBV9 and TRBJ2-1): DSGVTQTPKHLITATGQRVTLRCSPRSGDLSVYWYQQSLDQGLQFLIQYYNGEERAKGNILERFSAQQFPDLHSELNLSSLELGDSALYFCASSVLGLASSYNEQFFGPGTRLTVL.

J is TRBJ2-5 and V is TRBV4-1, with 12 nucleotides matching TRBD2. The CDR3 is 17 amino acids. CDR1 and CDR2 (germline): MGHRA, YSYEKL. V lost 4 bases, J lost 5 bases, and 11 bases stayed unmatched. The CDR3 DNA reads as TGCGCCAGCAGCCCCCGGACTAGCGGGGAGAAGTTGGAGACCCAGTACTTC. It yields the protein CASSPRTSGEKLETQYF.

V is TRBV12-5 and J is TRBJ2-6; no firm D call. This CDR3 comprises 16 residues. Germline CDR1 and CDR2: LGHNT and FRNRAP. V was pared by 6 bases and J by 2 bases, with 14 bases between. DNA of the CDR3: TGTGCTAGTGGGTACACCCTGCAGGCTGGGGCCAACGTCCTGACTTTC. Translated: CASGYTLQAGANVLTF.

V and J are TRBV4-1 and TRBJ2-1; no firm D call. This CDR3 is built from 13 residues. V lost 1 base and J 5 bases, leaving 6 bases between the germline ends. Germline-derived CDR1 and CDR2 are MGHRA and YSYEKL. CDR3 bases: TGCGCCAGCAGCCAAGCGTTAGACAATGAGCAGTTCTTC. Protein sequence: CASSQALDNEQFF.

The J gene is TRBJ1-2, the V gene TRBV7-2, with 7 bases fitting TRBD1. In germline, CDR1 is SGHTA, CDR2 FQGNSA. With 2 bases clipped from V and 8 bases from J, the junction kept 5 bases outside the gene matches. The CDR3 is 13 residues long. In nucleotides, the CDR3 is TGTGCCAGCAGCTTAACAGGGGTTCAAGGCTACACCTTC. This sequence encodes CASSLTGVQGYTF.

The rearrangement uses TRBV10-3 and TRBJ1-2; 8 nucleotides match TRBD1. The CDR3 length is 15 residues. CDR1 and CDR2 from the germline V gene are ENHRY and SYGVKD. Trimming took 6 bases from V and 3 from J; bases not matched to a gene: 9. The CDR3 is CAIRVDREPHYGYTF. The DNA of the CDR3 is TGTGCCATCAGGGTGGACAGGGAACCTCACTATGGCTACACCTTC.

V gene TRBV19 combines with J gene TRBJ1-5, with D possibly TRBD1 on 6 matching bases. CDR3 length: 15 amino acids. CDR1 is LNHDA, CDR2 SQIVND, per germline (reference sequence). V was cut by 3 bases and J by 11 bases, with 20 bases left in between. The CDR3 bases are TGTGCCAGTAGTATGGGGACACCCAGGCTTTCATCCCAGCATTTT. It translates to CASSMGTPRLSSQHF.

V usage is TRBV2 and J usage is TRBJ2-1; 12 positions match TRBD2. The CDR3 sequence is 15 residues long. V gave up 3 bases and J gave up 12 bases; unmatched junction bases: 9. Germline-derived CDR1 and CDR2 are SNHLY and FYNNEI. The CDR3 region is CASSDVTSGRLGQFF. The CDR3 coding sequence is TGTGCCAGCAGTGATGTGACTAGCGGGAGATTAGGGCAGTTCTTC.

The chain joins TRBV7-2 to TRBJ2-1; tentatively, D is TRBD2 (5 bases). CDR3 length equals 17 residues. Germline assignment: CDR1 SGHTA and CDR2 FQGNSA. V was cut by 2 bases and J by 0 bases, with 14 bases left in between. The CDR3 here is CASSLFKRSNSYNEQFF. DNA for the CDR3: TGTGCCAGCAGCTTATTCAAGCGGTCGAACTCCTACAATGAGCAGTTCTTC.